This T cell receptor (beta chain) was captured by sequencing in a study of regulatory T cells in long-lasting Graves disease (dated by TCRdb to 2020 to 2022). The study in broad terms: Persistent Graves' disease meant more than 5 years of antithyroid drug treatment with TSH receptor autoantibodies that stayed positive. Persistent Graves' disease patients were compared with newly diagnosed Graves' disease patients by peripheral blood TCR sequencing and RNA sequencing. The study took place in China and was registered as a clinical trial. TCR sequencing covered some 13 persistent and some 20 newly diagnosed Graves' disease patients, some 33 samples in total. Antithyroid drugs had been taken for approximately 10 years on average by persistent Graves' disease patients in the clinical cohort. Findings and caveats that apply to the study as a whole: Sequencing and analysis were restricted to the TCR beta chain. Patients with persistent disease shared more public clonotypes (over 2,500) than newly diagnosed patients did (about 970). Lower TCR Shannon entropy and fewer highly expanded clones were observed in persistent Graves' disease patients than in newly diagnosed patients, which suggested clonal expansion. Only peripheral blood was studied, because thyroid tissue, the primary lesion, was inaccessible. As a limitation, the authors acknowledged that the small sample size may reduce accuracy.

This clonotype came up many times. Its cognate antigen has yet to be identified. There are no base qualities to consult, and no much larger clone falls within one base. Read against the paper, the sample's time point label means: persistent/refractory GD, antithyroid drugs over 5 years with positive TRAb. For both TCR sequencing and RNA sequencing, RNA was extracted from PBMCs using TRIzol. The diagnosis of Graves' disease was made according to American Thyroid Association guidelines. Patients were recruited from an endocrinology department in Xi'an, China. Each patient gave about 8.1 milliliters of peripheral blood, collected in an EDTA anticoagulant tube. Ficoll Paque Plus density gradient separation was used to isolate PBMCs, and no additional T cell sorting was done. RNA quality was checked with an Agilent 2100 Bioanalyzer and agarose gel, and concentration with a NanoDrop 2000. The library was built by means of multiplex PCR. The instrument given in TCRdb is Illumina HiSeq 4000. To build TCR beta libraries, CDR3 regions were amplified by Arm-PCR using iRepertoire HTBI primers. Gel purification was performed on PCR products prior to sequencing. The paper's data handling went like this. Gene usage analysis of CDR3 amino acid clonotypes used the 60 to 75 TRBV and around 14 TRBJ segments found across samples. Filtered high-quality paired reads were merged into contigs using COPE and FqMerger. BLAST was used to align contigs to the IMGT TRBV, TRBD and TRBJ reference genes, and CDR3 was defined following IMGT. Highly expanded clones were defined as clonotypes with a frequency above 0.1%. Shannon entropy was used to measure repertoire diversity, and the Gini coefficient was used to measure V-J evenness. Clonotypes shared by more than one individual were considered public. TCRdb reprocessing: public reads trimmed at Q25 with fastp, clones called with MiXCR, in-frame beta chains kept. Each record represents a unique CDR3 protein, reported with the most common genes and DNA among its rows. The V and J calls, along with clone size, are taken from TCRdb and not from the paper's own processing. This sample gives hundreds of thousands of distinct CDR3 sequences in total; 20% to 25% of them show up just once. 20% to 25% of the sample is held by the ten biggest clonotypes.

The starting material was peripheral blood mononuclear cells (PBMCs), obtained when the disease was refractory, from a patient treated with antithyroid drugs. This TCR was recovered from a female donor with Graves disease.

CDR3 region: CASSLIAGNQETQYF. At the DNA level, the sequence is TGTGCCAGCAGCCTGATAGCGGGGAACCAAGAGACCCAGTACTTC. Recombination connected TRBV7-9 to TRBJ2-5; 8 bases in the middle match TRBD2. CDR1 and CDR2 are drawn from the germline V gene (reference sequence): SEHNR, FQNEAQ. V loses 5 bases at its end and J loses 0 bases; junction bases beyond the gene matches: 5. The CDR3 contains 15 residues, cysteine and phenylalanine counted. The kept DNA is CDR3 alone, 45 bases in frame from the first base.